The T cell receptor beta chain under discussion was sequenced for a study of cytomegalovirus exposure and HLA in healthy donors. About the study: The approximately 120 validation repertoires, a later analysis reported, used the same platform as the roughly 700 repertoires from the first cohort.

This CDR3 has 15 amino acids. V was trimmed by 4 bases and J by 7 bases, leaving 18 bases between them. Looked up from germline, CDR1 is SGHNT and CDR2 is YYREEE (reference sequence). As for this clone: What it binds is not known.

Study-wide findings and caveats: Accounts indicate the classifier identified cytomegalovirus status with strong specificity and sensitivity.

Here immunoSEQ multiplex PCR was the method, and the copy in TCRdb shows in-frame clones only, minus some. The sample carries fewer than 200,000 clones, more than 75% recorded once. This chain links TRBV5-4 with TRBJ2-1, with D unclear. Sequences were obtained from PBMCs. This TCR came from a man aged 25-40 years in good health and CMV-seropositive. The CDR3 loop is CASSPPVPAGNEQFF. The CDR3 DNA reads TGTGCCAGCAGCCCTCCCGTTCCGGCCGGGAATGAGCAGTTCTTC.